The rows below give T cell receptor beta chains drawn from one sample of a study of T cells expressing NK-cell markers. TCRdb reprocessed the 5' RACE reads, keeping one entry per CDR3 protein, no DNA. The table lists 350,000 to 400,000 distinct CDR3 sequences. Sample: blood T cells: a sorted CD56 or NKG2C T cell subset, CD4+ or CD8+ T cells, or bulk PBMC T cells (not recorded which). The receptors come from a woman aged 45 to 65 in good health. Each CDR3 is given with its conserved first and last residue. Each record gives: CDR3 protein, V gene, J gene.

CDR3aa: CASRGTYQAYEQYF; v_gene: TRBV28; j_gene: TRBJ2-7
CDR3aa: CATSAGSSGNTIYF; v_gene: TRBV24-1; j_gene: TRBJ1-3
CDR3aa: CATGQGASNTGELFF; v_gene: TRBV24-1; j_gene: TRBJ2-2
CDR3aa: CSALRTTNTEAFF; v_gene: TRBV20-1; j_gene: TRBJ1-1
CDR3aa: CASSLLGSAGVTADTQYF; v_gene: TRBV27; j_gene: TRBJ2-3
CDR3aa: CASSPTWGTAGELFF; v_gene: TRBV5-1; j_gene: TRBJ2-2
CDR3aa: CASSYFSFSRDTEAFF; v_gene: TRBV6-5; j_gene: TRBJ1-1
CDR3aa: CASSPKSIWLADYNEQFF; v_gene: TRBV11-2; j_gene: TRBJ2-1
CDR3aa: CASSYRTGADGYTF; v_gene: TRBV6-5; j_gene: TRBJ1-2
CDR3aa: CASSFLPSGSSDTQYF; v_gene: TRBV12-3/TRBV12-4; j_gene: TRBJ2-3
CDR3aa: CASSTTGARIEQYF; v_gene: TRBV7-2; j_gene: TRBJ2-7
CDR3aa: CASSDLGSSYEQYF; v_gene: TRBV28; j_gene: TRBJ2-7
CDR3aa: CASSHRDSHQETQYF; v_gene: TRBV12-3/TRBV12-4; j_gene: TRBJ2-5
CDR3aa: CSVADGTSGDTQYF; v_gene: TRBV29-1; j_gene: TRBJ2-3
CDR3aa: CSAQGVSGEDTQYF; v_gene: TRBV20-1; j_gene: TRBJ2-3
CDR3aa: CSGSGRSSTDTQYF; v_gene: TRBV29-1; j_gene: TRBJ2-3
CDR3aa: CASSPSGLAGHYLAKNIQYF; v_gene: TRBV3-1; j_gene: TRBJ2-4
CDR3aa: CASSETSGEIYNEQFF; v_gene: TRBV6-1; j_gene: TRBJ2-1
CDR3aa: CASSQVQATTEAFF; v_gene: TRBV4-1; j_gene: TRBJ1-1
CDR3aa: CSVGGSSGSVLNEQFF; v_gene: TRBV29-1; j_gene: TRBJ2-1
CDR3aa: CASSGQPTEAFF; v_gene: TRBV10-1; j_gene: TRBJ1-1
CDR3aa: CSLAGETSDTQYF; v_gene: TRBV29-1; j_gene: TRBJ2-3
CDR3aa: CASSSGLVQGTQYF; v_gene: TRBV7-2; j_gene: TRBJ2-3
CDR3aa: CSAPRVGTGELFF; v_gene: TRBV20-1; j_gene: TRBJ2-2
CDR3aa: CASNRDSNTDTQYF; v_gene: TRBV15; j_gene: TRBJ2-3
CDR3aa: CASSQVRQGSLEKLFF; v_gene: TRBV14; j_gene: TRBJ1-4
CDR3aa: CASSIGGNQETQYF; v_gene: TRBV19; j_gene: TRBJ2-5
CDR3aa: CASRPQLGSSGANVLTF; v_gene: TRBV4-1; j_gene: TRBJ2-6
CDR3aa: CASRMNPFLAGGTNEQFF; v_gene: TRBV4-1; j_gene: TRBJ2-1
CDR3aa: CASSWGSMGQPQHF; v_gene: TRBV12-3/TRBV12-4; j_gene: TRBJ1-5
CDR3aa: CASTPRAVSYEQYF; v_gene: TRBV2; j_gene: TRBJ2-7
CDR3aa: CSAREGSLPAYEQYF; v_gene: TRBV20-1; j_gene: TRBJ2-7
CDR3aa: CSARDFQGSVYNEQFF; v_gene: TRBV20-1; j_gene: TRBJ2-1
CDR3aa: CASSHIGLAGGPIYNEQFF; v_gene: TRBV4-1; j_gene: TRBJ2-1
CDR3aa: CASSEAGARRGTGELFF; v_gene: TRBV2; j_gene: TRBJ2-2
CDR3aa: CASSYGGADTQYF; v_gene: TRBV6-5; j_gene: TRBJ2-3
CDR3aa: CASSTLRLAGVETQYF; v_gene: TRBV7-8; j_gene: TRBJ2-5
CDR3aa: CASSPLETSGREQFF; v_gene: TRBV18; j_gene: TRBJ2-1
CDR3aa: CAISESTQRETQYF; v_gene: TRBV10-3; j_gene: TRBJ2-5
CDR3aa: CATSGSRAGDEKLFF; v_gene: TRBV24-1; j_gene: TRBJ1-4